The 25 T cell receptor beta chains given below trace back to one sample, sequenced in a study of T cells after posttransplantation cyclophosphamide. Measured with immunoSEQ multiplex PCR; TCRdb has only the in-frame clones, and not every one. In the table there are 66,000 or so clones, 93% of which are singletons. The sequenced material came from PBMCs. These receptors were taken from a woman aged 30 to 39 in good health and a related stem cell transplant donor.

The chain couples TRBV7-9 to TRBJ1-2; D is ambiguous. Trimming stripped 5 bases from V and 5 bases from J, with 9 bases between. The CDR3 length is 12 residues. The V gene's germline CDR1 is SEHNR and CDR2 FQNEAQ (reference sequence). CDR3 in amino acids: CASSQEGYGYTF. The DNA of the CDR3 is TGTGCCAGCAGCCAGGAGGGTTATGGCTACACCTTC.

The chain recombines TRBV10-3 with TRBJ1-1; D unclear. Trimming left V 9 bases short and J 5 bases short, with 13 bases between. The CDR3 extends over 12 amino acids. Per the germline V gene, CDR1 is ENHRY and CDR2 is SYGVKD. The CDR3 region has the DNA TGTGCCATTCGGGCCAGTGAGACTGAAGCTTTCTTT. It yields the protein CAIRASETEAFF.

V is TRBV21-1 and J is TRBJ1-5; TRBD1 reflects the table's D call only, with no check against the DNA. TRBV21-1 represents a pseudogene. The CDR3 runs 13 residues. CDR3 DNA sequence: TGTGCCAGCAGCAAGCAAGGGGGTCAGCCCCAGCATTTT. As protein: CASSKQGGQPQHF.

This chain uses TRBV5-1 with TRBJ1-4, with no clear D. The CDR3 length is 15 residues. Trimming left V 1 base short and J 5 bases short, with 12 bases between. Germline V lookup: CDR1 SGHRS, CDR2 YFSETQ. The DNA of the CDR3 is TGCGCCAGCAGCTTGTTGGGGATCTCAAATGAAAAACTGTTTTTT. Amino acids: CASSLLGISNEKLFF.

The chain has TRBV14 and TRBJ2-2; D could derive from TRBD1 or TRBD2 (5 bases each). The CDR3 covers 14 residues. The V end was cut by 1 base, the J end by 5 bases, with 8 bases between. Germline V gives CDR1 SGHDN, CDR2 FVKESK. The DNA of the CDR3 is TGTGCCAGCAGCCAAGGTTGGGGGACCGGGGAGCTGTTTTTT. As protein: CASSQGWGTGELFF.

The CDR3 region is CASSYYTSNTEAFF. CDR3 sequence (DNA): TGTGCCAGCAGTTACTATACGTCGAACACTGAAGCTTTCTTT. J is TRBJ1-1 and V is TRBV6-5, with D hard to call. V lost 1 base and J lost 1, with 7 bases in between. The V gene's germline CDR1 is MNHEY and CDR2 SVGAGI. The length of the CDR3 is 14 residues.

This chain links TRBV7-3 with TRBJ2-3, with D uncertain. V was trimmed by 4 bases and J by 0 bases, leaving 8 bases between them. Germline V gene data show CDR1 as SGHTA and CDR2 as FQGTGA. The CDR3 loop spans 14 amino acids. DNA of the CDR3: TGTGCCAGCAGCTGGGGAAAAAGCACAGATACGCAGTATTTT. Its translation is CASSWGKSTDTQYF.

J is TRBJ2-5 and V is TRBV6-6; a possible D gene is TRBD1 (6 bases). Germline V gene data show CDR1 as MNHNY and CDR2 as SVGAGI (reference sequence). CDR3 length: 13 residues. V was clipped by 6 bases and J by 2 bases, with 10 bases between them. Here the CDR3 DNA reads TGTGCCAGCAGGGACAGAACTCAAGAGACCCAGTACTTC. Translation: CASRDRTQETQYF.

The chain combines TRBV14 with TRBJ2-1; TRBD2 agrees at 11 bases. This CDR3 has 15 residues. Germline CDR1 reads SGHDN; CDR2 reads FVKESK. Trimming removed 4 bases from V and 7 bases from J; junction bases left unmatched: 6. DNA of the CDR3: TGTGCCAGCAGCCGACTAGCGGGAAGGGAGAATGAGCAGTTCTTC. Translated, it gives CASSRLAGRENEQFF.

The J gene is TRBJ1-2, the V gene TRBV19; no firm D call. V lost 8 bases to trimming and J lost 2 bases, with 12 bases between them. There are 13 residues in the CDR3. Germline CDR1 is LNHDA and CDR2 is SQIVND (reference sequence). CDR3 in amino acids: CASGDPPNYGYTF. For the CDR3, the DNA is TGTGCCAGTGGGGATCCACCAAACTATGGCTACACCTTC.

The sample holds one count of this clone. The gene calls are TRBV4-3 and TRBJ1-2; D uncertain. Germline values: CDR1 LGHNA, CDR2 YSLEER. There are 16 residues in the CDR3. V lost 0 bases, J lost 1 base, and 12 bases lay in between. CDR3 bases: TGCGCCAGCAGCCAAGAACTAGGCAGGAATAACTATGGCTACACCTTC. Translating gives CASSQELGRNNYGYTF.

V is TRBV7-2 and J is TRBJ1-5; D is unresolved. The CDR3 has 17 residues. Trimming cost V 5 bases and J 0 bases, with 17 bases left between them. Germline lookup yields CDR1 SGHTA and CDR2 FQGNSA. This chain's CDR3 is CASSALREHLSNQPQHF. The CDR3 nucleotides read TGTGCCAGCAGCGCACTCCGGGAACACCTTAGCAATCAGCCCCAGCATTTT.

This clone was seen a few times. J is TRBJ2-7 and V is TRBV13; possibly TRBD1 for D (6 bases). Germline loops: CDR1 PRHDT, CDR2 FYEKMQ (reference sequence). This CDR3 is built from 13 residues. V was shortened by 4 bases and J by 6 bases, with 13 bases between the two germline ends. CDR3 protein: CASSSQGFGEQYF. CDR3 DNA: TGTGCCAGCAGCTCTCAGGGGTTTGGCGAGCAGTACTTC.

This chain connects TRBV19 to TRBJ2-7, with D possibly being TRBD1 (7 bases). Trimming took 5 bases from V and 3 from J, leaving 11 bases between them. The CDR3 has 13 residues. Per the germline V gene, CDR1 is LNHDA and CDR2 is SQIVND (reference sequence). DNA for the CDR3: TGTGCCAGTAGTTCCCAGGGGGGCTACGAGCAGTACTTC. Amino acids: CASSSQGGYEQYF.

The chain is built from TRBV5-1 and TRBJ2-5, with 7 bases aligning to TRBD1. Per germline, CDR1 SGHRS and CDR2 YFSETQ. V lost 4 bases to trimming and J lost 0 bases; unmatched junction nucleotides: 6. This CDR3 region has 15 residues. CDR3 DNA sequence: TGCGCCAGCAGCAGATCCCAGGGGGACCAAGAGACCCAGTACTTC. Residues: CASSRSQGDQETQYF.

The chain has TRBV12-5 and TRBJ1-3; unclear D gene. Germline V CDR1 and CDR2: LGHNT, FRNRAP. V gave up 5 bases and J gave up 8 bases, with 10 bases separating them. The length of the CDR3 is 12 residues. CDR3 coding DNA: TGTGCTAGTGGTCCACGGACCGACACCATATATTTT. This encodes CASGPRTDTIYF.

The chain uses TRBV28 and TRBJ2-5; TRBD2 agrees at 11 bases. CDR1 is MDHEN and CDR2 is SYDVKM in the germline V gene. V lost 3 bases to trimming and J lost 2 bases; unmatched junction nucleotides: 5. The CDR3 covers 16 residues. The CDR3 loop is CASSFGLAGLQETQYF. The CDR3 region has the DNA TGTGCCAGCAGTTTCGGACTAGCGGGCCTACAAGAGACCCAGTACTTC.

The chain couples TRBV19 to TRBJ2-2; 10 bases match TRBD1. The CDR3 runs 18 residues. The V gene end was trimmed by 1 base and the J gene end by 0 bases; junction bases not matched to a gene: 5. Germline V gene sequence: CDR1 LNHDA, CDR2 SQIVND (reference sequence). Here the CDR3 reads CASSIGAGQGPNTGELFF. In DNA form, the CDR3 reads TGTGCCAGTAGTATAGGTGCGGGACAGGGGCCGAACACCGGGGAGCTGTTTTTT.

This chain joins TRBV20-1 and TRBJ1-1; no reliable D call. Trimming removed 6 bases from V and 8 bases from J, with 10 bases in between. This CDR3 has 10 residues. Germline loops: CDR1 DFQATT, CDR2 SNEGSKA (reference sequence). CDR3 sequence: CSARAREAFF. The DNA of the CDR3 is TGCAGTGCACGGGCCAGGGAAGCTTTCTTT.

The chain is built from TRBV4-1 and TRBJ1-3, with no clear D. Looked up from germline, CDR1 is MGHRA and CDR2 is YSYEKL. The V gene lost 4 bases and the J gene lost 1 base, with 14 bases spanning the gap. CDR3 size: 16 residues. CDR3 region: CASSPAGKTSGNTIYF. CDR3 DNA: TGCGCCAGCAGCCCCGCTGGGAAGACTTCTGGAAACACCATATATTTT.

This chain connects TRBV6-1 to TRBJ1-2; perhaps TRBD1 as D (5 bases). Trimming left V 7 bases short and J 4 bases short, with 13 bases between. CDR1 and CDR2 (germline): MNHNS, SASEGT. The length of the CDR3 is 13 residues. The chain's CDR3 is CASMRAGLYGYTF. The CDR3 region has the DNA TGTGCCAGCATGAGAGCAGGGCTCTATGGCTACACCTTC.

The V gene is TRBV9, the J gene TRBJ1-3; D is unclear. V shed 2 bases and J shed 3 bases, with 9 bases lying between them. CDR1 is SGDLS and CDR2 is YYNGEE in the germline V gene. The CDR3 has 14 residues. CDR3 DNA: TGTGCCAGCAGCGTCGGGGTATTTGGAAACACCATATATTTT. Translation: CASSVGVFGNTIYF.

This clone was found a few times. The J gene is TRBJ1-5, the V gene TRBV5-1; D is undetermined. This CDR3 is 13 amino acids long. Per the germline V gene, CDR1 is SGHRS and CDR2 is YFSETQ. Trimming pared 4 bases from V and 4 bases from J, leaving 9 bases between. The CDR3 region has the DNA TGCGCCAGCAGCAGTGCACCAAATCAGCCCCAGCATTTT. Translation gives CASSSAPNQPQHF.

This chain links TRBV5-6 with TRBJ2-5; maybe TRBD1 (5 bases). Germline CDR1 is SGHDT and CDR2 is YYEEEE. This CDR3 is built from 15 residues. Trimming shortened V by 4 bases and J by 1 base, and 14 bases separated the two germline ends. CDR3 protein: CASSPLGPIQETQYF. The CDR3 nucleotides read TGTGCCAGCAGCCCCTTGGGGCCGATCCAAGAGACCCAGTACTTC.

V is TRBV11-2 and J is TRBJ2-2, with a tentative D call TRBD1 (6 bases). The germline CDR1 and CDR2 sequences are SGHAT and FQNNGV. This CDR3 spans 14 amino acids. V lost 5 bases to trimming and J lost 3 bases, with 10 bases between them. CDR3: CASSQGIYTGELFF. DNA of the CDR3: TGTGCCAGCAGCCAGGGGATCTACACCGGGGAGCTGTTTTTT.